The 18 T cell receptor beta chains reported below all come from one sample, sequenced in a study of post-analysis software for immune sequencing data (dated by TCRdb to between 2015 and 2016). The full study reports these points: Significantly higher frequencies in patients than in controls were found for about five TRBV segments, including TRBV5-6, TRBV5-1 and TRBV20-1.

These receptors have no identified antigens. The library came from PCR. The listed sequencing device is Illumina HiSeq 2500. To reduce PCR and sequencing biases, unique molecular identifiers were built into the TCR beta cDNA libraries. Through fastp at Q25 and MiXCR, TCRdb rebuilt clones from the public reads, retaining in-frame beta chains. Rows are combined by CDR3 protein, so each entry shows the most common genes and DNA. This sample is represented by around 710,000 distinct CDR3 sequences; about half of them were singletons. The ten largest make up roughly 4.5% of the sample. The sequenced sample consisted of blood. The receptor source for this set is a girl between 10 and 17 years old with multiple sclerosis.

J is TRBJ2-7 and V is TRBV6-1; 7 bases are shared with TRBD1. J gave up 3 bases and V 1 base, and 3 bases lay outside the gene matches. CDR3 length: 14 residues. From germline, CDR1 is MNHNS and CDR2 SASEGT. CDR3 sequence (DNA): TGTGCCAGCAGTGAAGAAAGACAGGGCTACGAGCAGTACTTC. It translates to CASSEERQGYEQYF.

The count of this clonotype is one. A read error may be the cause here, since a much bigger clone is one base away. Since the CDR3 does not end with the conserved phenylalanine or tryptophan, this likely comes from a read error. The chain uses TRBV20-1 and TRBJ2-1, with D perhaps TRBD1 or TRBD2 (5 bases each). Germline CDR1 and CDR2: DFQATT and SNEGSKA (reference sequence). The CDR3 sequence is 12 residues long. Trimming left V 6 bases short and J 11 bases short, with 17 bases between. The CDR3 protein is CSADRDPEKQFC. For the CDR3, the DNA is TGCAGTGCAGACCGGGACCCAGAGAAGCAGTTCTGC.

This clonotype was counted between two and nine times. CDR3 in amino acids: CASSLKNTDTQYF. The CDR3 coding sequence is TGTGCCAGCAGCTTAAAAAACACAGATACGCAGTATTTT. The chain is built from TRBV7-3 and TRBJ2-3; D gene uncertain. V was trimmed by 1 base and J by 2 bases, leaving 4 bases between them. Germline assignment: CDR1 SGHTA and CDR2 FQGTGA. The CDR3 covers 13 residues. Full variable domain (missing parts from reference TRBV7-3 and TRBJ2-3): GAGVSQTPSNKVTEKGKYVELRCDPISGHTALYWYRQSLGQGPEFLIYFQGTGAADDSGLPNDRFFAVRPEGSVSTLKIQRTERGDSAVYLCASSLKNTDTQYFGPGTRLTVL.

V and J are TRBV9 and TRBJ2-2; D possibly corresponds to TRBD2 (6 bases). The CDR3 spans 15 residues. Trimming took off 3 bases at V and 4 bases at J, with 13 bases between the two ends. The germline V gene has CDR1 SGDLS and CDR2 YYNGEE. Here the CDR3 DNA reads TGTGCCAGCAGCGCAGTGGGAGGCGGCACCGGGGAGCTGTTTTTT. Translating gives CASSAVGGGTGELFF.

This chain uses TRBV29-1 with TRBJ2-5, with D uncertain. CDR3 size: 14 residues. Trimming left V 6 bases short and J 2 bases short, with 16 bases between. From germline, CDR1 is SQVTM and CDR2 ANQGSEA. The CDR3 coding sequence is TGCAGCGTAAGATCCGACTCCGCTCAAGAGACCCAGTACTTC. Translated, it gives CSVRSDSAQETQYF.

This clonotype has more than one count but fewer than ten. This sequence joins TRBV6-2 or TRBV6-3 and TRBJ1-6; TRBD1 might be the D (6 bases). This CDR3 spans 15 amino acids. V shed 6 bases and J shed 6 bases, with 15 bases lying between them. CDR1 is MNHEY, CDR2 SVGEGT, per germline. The CDR3 coding sequence is TGTGCCAGCAGACTACAGGGCAACGTTAATTCACCCCTCCACTTT. It encodes CASRLQGNVNSPLHF.

J is TRBJ2-7 and V is TRBV29-1; 9 bases fit TRBD1. The DNA matches TRBJ2-5 better at its end, which makes the J call doubtful. Germline assignment: CDR1 SQVTM and CDR2 ANQGSEA. The CDR3 runs 15 residues. The CDR3 DNA follows: TGCAGCGTTGAAGTACACAGGGGGCTTGAGGAGACCCAGTACTTC. It encodes CSVEVHRGLEETQYF.

The chain carries TRBV10-3 and TRBJ1-1; D is undetermined. V was clipped by 8 bases and J by 1 base, with 14 bases between them. Germline loops: CDR1 ENHRY, CDR2 SYGVKD. This CDR3 region has 14 residues. The CDR3 is CAIYSGFGNTEAFF. The CDR3 DNA reads as TGTGCCATCTACAGTGGATTCGGGAACACTGAAGCTTTCTTT.

This chain uses TRBV4-2 with TRBJ1-2; D is unresolved. The germline V and J ends were trimmed by 0 bases and 7 bases, with 15 bases remaining between them. The CDR3 runs to 15 residues. The germline gives CDR1 LGHNA, CDR2 YNFKEQ. The CDR3 coding sequence is TGTGCCAGCAGCCAAGATTCAGCGGTTGGGAGTGGCTACACCTTC. This translates into CASSQDSAVGSGYTF.

The rearrangement links TRBV7-6 to TRBJ2-1, with TRBD2 matching over 11 bases. The germline gives CDR1 SGHVS, CDR2 FNYEAQ. With V trimmed by 6 bases and J by 3 bases, 16 bases remained unmatched. The CDR3 length is 19 residues. The CDR3, as DNA: TGTGCCAGCAGTCCCCAGGGTAGAGGACTAGCGGGTGACTACAATGAGCAGTTCTTC. Translation: CASSPQGRGLAGDYNEQFF. Full variable domain (missing parts from reference TRBV7-6 and TRBJ2-1): GAGVSQSPRYKVTKRGQDVALRCDPISGHVSLYWYRQALGQGPEFLTYFNYEAQQDKSGLPNDRFSAERPEGSISTLTIQRTEQRDSAMYRCASSPQGRGLAGDYNEQFFGPGTRLTVL.

This clonotype occurred a few times. The J gene is TRBJ2-1, the V gene TRBV20-1; D tentatively reads TRBD1 or TRBD2 (5 bases each). The germline V gene has CDR1 DFQATT and CDR2 SNEGSKA (reference sequence). The CDR3 has 16 residues. With 5 bases removed from V and 2 bases from J, the gap between germline ends came to 19 bases. CDR3 DNA: TGCAGTGCTCCTCCCCCCTGGGGGTCCACCTACAATGAGCAGTTCTTC. Its protein is CSAPPPWGSTYNEQFF.

The chain links TRBV28 to TRBJ2-1, with 7 bases aligning to TRBD2. Trimming at V came to 7 bases and at J to 5 bases, leaving 8 bases not matched to a gene. Germline values: CDR1 MDHEN, CDR2 SYDVKM. The length of the CDR3 is 14 residues. DNA for the CDR3: TGTGCCAGCAATAGAGCGGGAAGAAACAATGAGCAGTTCTTC. It codes for CASNRAGRNNEQFF.

Only a few counts were recorded for this clonotype. The V and J genes are TRBV6-5 and TRBJ2-7; 10 bases fit TRBD1. Germline CDR1 reads MNHEY; CDR2 reads SVGAGI. This CDR3 contains 14 residues. V gave up 7 bases and J gave up 2 bases; unmatched junction bases: 5. CDR3 coding DNA: TGTGCCAGCAAACGACAGGGGGCTCCCTACGAGCAGTACTTC. It is translated as CASKRQGAPYEQYF.

This clonotype appeared a few times. The chain links TRBV28 to TRBJ2-5; D gene ambiguous. Germline V gene lookup returns CDR1 MDHEN and CDR2 SYDVKM. Trimming cost V 7 bases and J 7 bases, with 13 bases left between them. The CDR3 length is 12 residues. The CDR3 DNA sequence: TGTGCCAGCACCCCGTCACCAGGGACCCAGTACTTC. Its protein product is CASTPSPGTQYF.

This sequence joins TRBV29-1 and TRBJ2-7; 9 bases fit TRBD1. The CDR3 is made up of 11 amino acids. With V trimmed by 5 bases and J by 6 bases, 2 bases remained unmatched. The V gene's germline CDR1 is SQVTM and CDR2 ANQGSEA. Here the CDR3 reads CSVMTGGEQYF. The CDR3 nucleotides read TGCAGCGTTATGACAGGGGGCGAGCAGTACTTC.

On this clonotype: This may be a read error, as it is one base from a much larger clone. The gene calls are TRBV6-6 and TRBJ1-2, with no clear D. CDR3 size: 14 residues. Trimming took off 6 bases at V and 4 bases at J, with 15 bases between the two ends. Germline V gene lookup returns CDR1 MNHNY and CDR2 SVGAGI (reference sequence). The CDR3 nucleotides are TGTGCCAGCAGGGCCGTCGCCACACCCTATGGCTACACCTTC. This translates into CASRAVATPYGYTF.

This clonotype was counted only a few times. The V call is TRBV28, the J call TRBJ2-3, with 11 bases matching TRBD2. CDR3 length: 16 amino acids. CDR1 is MDHEN and CDR2 is SYDVKM in the germline V gene. With V trimmed by 5 bases and J by 2 bases, 6 bases remained unmatched. CDR3 sequence: CASSLSSGGTTDTQYF. CDR3 bases: TGTGCCAGCAGTCTCTCTAGCGGGGGGACCACAGATACGCAGTATTTT.

The sample holds one count of this clonotype. The V and J genes are TRBV4-1 and TRBJ2-5, with 7 positions matching TRBD2. The length of the CDR3 is 15 residues. Losses at the gene ends were 3 bases for V and 11 bases for J; bases not matched to a gene: 15. Germline assignment: CDR1 MGHRA and CDR2 YSYEKL. CDR3 protein: CASSQALFQRDEQYF. The CDR3 coding sequence is TGCGCCAGCAGCCAGGCCCTATTCCAGCGGGATGAGCAGTACTTC.